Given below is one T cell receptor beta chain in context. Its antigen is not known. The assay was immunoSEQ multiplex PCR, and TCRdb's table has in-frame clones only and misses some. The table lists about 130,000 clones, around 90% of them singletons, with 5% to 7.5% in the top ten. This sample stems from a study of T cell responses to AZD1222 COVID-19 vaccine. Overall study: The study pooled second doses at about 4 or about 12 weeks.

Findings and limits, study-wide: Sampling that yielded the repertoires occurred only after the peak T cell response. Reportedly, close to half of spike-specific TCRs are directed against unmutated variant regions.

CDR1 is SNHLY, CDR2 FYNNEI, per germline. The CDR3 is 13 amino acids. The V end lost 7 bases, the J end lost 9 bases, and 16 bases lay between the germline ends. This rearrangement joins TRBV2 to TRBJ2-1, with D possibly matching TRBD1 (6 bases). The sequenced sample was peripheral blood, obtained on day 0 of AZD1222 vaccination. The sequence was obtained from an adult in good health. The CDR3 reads CASTATGLSEQFF. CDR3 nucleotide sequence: TGTGCCAGCACCGCCACAGGGTTGAGTGAGCAGTTCTTC.